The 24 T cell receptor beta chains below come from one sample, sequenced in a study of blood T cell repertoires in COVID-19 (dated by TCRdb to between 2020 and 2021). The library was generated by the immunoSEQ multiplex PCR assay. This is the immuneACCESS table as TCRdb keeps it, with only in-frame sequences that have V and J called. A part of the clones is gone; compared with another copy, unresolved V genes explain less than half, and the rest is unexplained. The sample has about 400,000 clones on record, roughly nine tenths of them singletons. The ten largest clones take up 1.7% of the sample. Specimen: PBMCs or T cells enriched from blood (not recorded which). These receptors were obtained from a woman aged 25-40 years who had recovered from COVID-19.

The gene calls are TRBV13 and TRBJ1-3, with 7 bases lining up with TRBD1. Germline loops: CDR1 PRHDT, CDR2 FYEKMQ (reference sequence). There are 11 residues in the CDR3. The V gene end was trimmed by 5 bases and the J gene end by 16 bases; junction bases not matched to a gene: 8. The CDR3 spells CASSLGQAVYF. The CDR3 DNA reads TGTGCCAGCAGCCTCGGACAGGCCGTCTATTTT.

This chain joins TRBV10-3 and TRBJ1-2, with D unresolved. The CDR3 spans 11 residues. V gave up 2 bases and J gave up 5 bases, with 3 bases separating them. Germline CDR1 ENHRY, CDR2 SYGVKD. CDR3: CAISEAYGYTF. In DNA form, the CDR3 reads TGTGCCATCAGTGAGGCGTATGGCTACACCTTC.

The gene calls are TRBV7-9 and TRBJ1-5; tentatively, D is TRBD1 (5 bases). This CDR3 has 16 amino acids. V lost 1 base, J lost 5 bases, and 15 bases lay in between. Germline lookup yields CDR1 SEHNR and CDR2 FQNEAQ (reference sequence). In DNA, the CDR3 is TGTGCCAGCAGCTTAGTGGGGGGGACCGCCGATCAGCCCCAGCATTTT. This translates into CASSLVGGTADQPQHF.

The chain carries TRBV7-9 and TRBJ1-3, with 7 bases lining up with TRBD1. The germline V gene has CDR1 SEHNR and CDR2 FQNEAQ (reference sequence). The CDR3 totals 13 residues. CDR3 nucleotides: TGTGCTACGGGCCAGGGGACAGTTAACACCATATATTTT. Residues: CATGQGTVNTIYF.

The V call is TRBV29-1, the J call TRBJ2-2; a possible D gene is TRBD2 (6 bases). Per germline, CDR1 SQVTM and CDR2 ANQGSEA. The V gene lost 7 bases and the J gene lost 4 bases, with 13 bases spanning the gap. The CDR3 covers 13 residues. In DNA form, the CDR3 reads TGCAGCGGATCTAGCGAGGGCACCGGGGAGCTGTTTTTT. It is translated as CSGSSEGTGELFF.

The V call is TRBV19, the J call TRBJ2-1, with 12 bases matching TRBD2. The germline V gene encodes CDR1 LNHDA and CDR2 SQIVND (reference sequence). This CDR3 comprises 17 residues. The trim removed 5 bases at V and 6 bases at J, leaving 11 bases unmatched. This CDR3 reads CASSPRLAGDVSNEQFF. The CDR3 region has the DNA TGTGCCAGTAGTCCTCGACTAGCGGGAGATGTCTCCAATGAGCAGTTCTTC.

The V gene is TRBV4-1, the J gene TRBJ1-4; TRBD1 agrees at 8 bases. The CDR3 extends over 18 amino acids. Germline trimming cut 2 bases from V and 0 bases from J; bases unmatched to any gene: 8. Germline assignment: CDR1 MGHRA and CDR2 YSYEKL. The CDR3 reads CASSQWGQADATNEKLFF. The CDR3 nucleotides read TGCGCCAGCAGCCAATGGGGACAGGCAGACGCAACTAATGAAAAACTGTTTTTT.

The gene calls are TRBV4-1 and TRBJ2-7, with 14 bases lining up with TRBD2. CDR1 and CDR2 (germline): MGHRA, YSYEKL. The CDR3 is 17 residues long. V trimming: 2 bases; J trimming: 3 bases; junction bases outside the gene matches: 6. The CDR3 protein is CASSQRTGTSGSYEQYF. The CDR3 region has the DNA TGCGCCAGCAGCCAAAGAACCGGGACTAGCGGGAGCTACGAGCAGTACTTC.

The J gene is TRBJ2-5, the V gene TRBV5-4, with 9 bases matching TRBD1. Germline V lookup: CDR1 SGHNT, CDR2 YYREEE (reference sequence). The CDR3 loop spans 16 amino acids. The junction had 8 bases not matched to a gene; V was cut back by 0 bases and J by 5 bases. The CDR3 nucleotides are TGTGCCAGCAGCTTGGACCCGGACAGGGGATGGGAGACCCAGTACTTC. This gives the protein CASSLDPDRGWETQYF.

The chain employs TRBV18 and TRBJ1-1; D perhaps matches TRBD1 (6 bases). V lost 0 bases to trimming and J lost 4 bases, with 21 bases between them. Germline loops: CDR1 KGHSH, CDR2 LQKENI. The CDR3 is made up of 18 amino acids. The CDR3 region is CASSPPRRPEQGGTEAFF. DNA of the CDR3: TGTGCCAGCTCACCACCGCGCCGCCCCGAACAGGGCGGCACTGAAGCTTTCTTT.

In nucleotides, the CDR3 is TGTGCCAGCAGTTTACGGGGGTTTCGCAATCAGCCCCAGCATTTT. It encodes CASSLRGFRNQPQHF. The rearrangement uses TRBV27 and TRBJ1-5, with D possibly TRBD1 on 5 matching bases. CDR1 and CDR2 from the germline V gene are MNHEY and SMNVEV (reference sequence). The CDR3 spans 15 residues. The germline V and J ends were trimmed by 2 bases and 2 bases, with 10 bases remaining between them.

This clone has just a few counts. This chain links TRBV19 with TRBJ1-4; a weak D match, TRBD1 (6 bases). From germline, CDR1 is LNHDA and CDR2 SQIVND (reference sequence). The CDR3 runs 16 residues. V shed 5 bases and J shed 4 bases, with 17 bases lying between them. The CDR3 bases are TGTGCCAGTAGTCCTGCCCGGACAGCGTTTAATGAAAAACTGTTTTTT. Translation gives CASSPARTAFNEKLFF.

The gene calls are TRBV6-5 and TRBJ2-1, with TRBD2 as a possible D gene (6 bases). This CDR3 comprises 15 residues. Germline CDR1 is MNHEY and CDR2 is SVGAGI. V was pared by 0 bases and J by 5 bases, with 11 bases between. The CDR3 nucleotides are TGTGCCAGCAGTTACTCGGGACTCGCGGACAATGAGCAGTTCTTC. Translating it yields CASSYSGLADNEQFF.

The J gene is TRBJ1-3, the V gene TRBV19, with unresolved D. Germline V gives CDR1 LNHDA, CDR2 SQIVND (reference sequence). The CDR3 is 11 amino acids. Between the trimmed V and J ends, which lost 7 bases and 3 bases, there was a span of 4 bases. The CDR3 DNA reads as TGTGCCAGTACCGGTGGAAACACCATATATTTT. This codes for CASTGGNTIYF.

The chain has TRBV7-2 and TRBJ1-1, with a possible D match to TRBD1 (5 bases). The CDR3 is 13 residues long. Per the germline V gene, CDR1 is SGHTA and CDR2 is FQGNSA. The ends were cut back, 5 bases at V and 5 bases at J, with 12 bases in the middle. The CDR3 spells CASSQRQLTEAFF. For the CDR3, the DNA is TGTGCCAGCAGCCAGCGACAGCTTACTGAAGCTTTCTTT.

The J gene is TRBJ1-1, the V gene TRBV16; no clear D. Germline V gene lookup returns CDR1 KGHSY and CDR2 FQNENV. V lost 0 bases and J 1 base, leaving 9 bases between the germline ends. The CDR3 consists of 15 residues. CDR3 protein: CASSQSVRANTEAFF. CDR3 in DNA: TGTGCCAGCAGCCAATCGGTGAGGGCGAACACTGAAGCTTTCTTT.

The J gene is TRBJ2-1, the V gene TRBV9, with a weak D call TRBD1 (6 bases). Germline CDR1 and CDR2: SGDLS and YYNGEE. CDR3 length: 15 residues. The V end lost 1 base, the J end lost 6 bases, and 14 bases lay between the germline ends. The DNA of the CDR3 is TGTGCCAGCAGCGTAAATCCAGGGGTAGTCAATGAGCAGTTCTTC. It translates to CASSVNPGVVNEQFF.

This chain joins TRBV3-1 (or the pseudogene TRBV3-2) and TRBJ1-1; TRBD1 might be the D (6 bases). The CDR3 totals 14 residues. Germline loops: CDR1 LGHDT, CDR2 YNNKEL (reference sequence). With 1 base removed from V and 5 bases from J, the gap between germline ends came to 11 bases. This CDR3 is CASSQVRGGTEAFF. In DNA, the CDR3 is TGTGCCAGCAGCCAAGTTAGGGGGGGGACTGAAGCTTTCTTT.

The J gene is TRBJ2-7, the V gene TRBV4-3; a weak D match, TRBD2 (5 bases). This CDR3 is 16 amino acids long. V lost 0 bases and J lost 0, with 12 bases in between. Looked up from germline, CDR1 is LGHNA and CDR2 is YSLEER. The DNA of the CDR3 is TGCGCCAGCAGCCAAGATATCCAGCGGAGCTCCTACGAGCAGTACTTC. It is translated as CASSQDIQRSSYEQYF.

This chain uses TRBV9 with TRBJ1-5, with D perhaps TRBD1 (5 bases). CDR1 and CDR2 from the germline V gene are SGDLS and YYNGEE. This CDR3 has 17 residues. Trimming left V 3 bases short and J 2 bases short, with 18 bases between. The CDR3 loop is CASSGVSRGTGNQPQHF. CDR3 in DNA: TGTGCCAGCAGCGGGGTGAGTCGGGGGACCGGCAATCAGCCCCAGCATTTT.

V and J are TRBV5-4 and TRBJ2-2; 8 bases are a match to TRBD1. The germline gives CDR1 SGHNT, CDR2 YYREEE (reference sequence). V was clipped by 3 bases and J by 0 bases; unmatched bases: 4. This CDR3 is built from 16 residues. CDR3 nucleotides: TGTGCCAGCAGCTCGGAACAGGGGGCGAACACCGGGGAGCTGTTTTTT. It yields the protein CASSSEQGANTGELFF.

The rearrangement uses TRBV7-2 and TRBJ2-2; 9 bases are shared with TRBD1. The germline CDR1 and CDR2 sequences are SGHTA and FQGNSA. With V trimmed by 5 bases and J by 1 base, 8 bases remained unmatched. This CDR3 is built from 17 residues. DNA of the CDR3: TGTGCCAGCAGCCCCCTTATGGACAGGGGGAACACCGGGGAGCTGTTTTTT. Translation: CASSPLMDRGNTGELFF.

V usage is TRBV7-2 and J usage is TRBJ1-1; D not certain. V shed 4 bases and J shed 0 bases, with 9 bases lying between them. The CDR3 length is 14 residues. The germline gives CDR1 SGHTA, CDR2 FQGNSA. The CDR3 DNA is TGTGCCAGCAGCTCCCTTCCAGTGAACACTGAAGCTTTCTTT. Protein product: CASSSLPVNTEAFF.

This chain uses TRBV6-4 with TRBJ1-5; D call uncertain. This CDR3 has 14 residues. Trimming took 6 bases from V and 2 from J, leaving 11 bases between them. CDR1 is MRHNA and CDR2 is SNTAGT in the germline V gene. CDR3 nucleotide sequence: TGTGCCAGCAGCCCCTATGTGGGCAATCAGCCCCAGCATTTT. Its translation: CASSPYVGNQPQHF.